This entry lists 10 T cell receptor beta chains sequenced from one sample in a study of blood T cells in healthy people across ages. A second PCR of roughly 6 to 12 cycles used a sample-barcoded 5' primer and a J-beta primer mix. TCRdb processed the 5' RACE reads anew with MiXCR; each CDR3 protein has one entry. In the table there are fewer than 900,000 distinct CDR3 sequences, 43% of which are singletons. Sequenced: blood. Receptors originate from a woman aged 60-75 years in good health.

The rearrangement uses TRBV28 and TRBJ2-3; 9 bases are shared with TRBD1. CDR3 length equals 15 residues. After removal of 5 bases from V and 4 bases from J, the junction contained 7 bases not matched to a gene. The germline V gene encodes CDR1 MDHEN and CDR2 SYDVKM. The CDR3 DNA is TGTGCCAGCAGTCCCTCGGGACAGGGAGCAGATACGCAGTATTTT. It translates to CASSPSGQGADTQYF. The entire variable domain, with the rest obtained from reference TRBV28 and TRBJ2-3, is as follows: DVKVTQSSRYLVKRTGEKVFLECVQDMDHENMFWYRQDPGLGLRLIYFSYDVKMKEKGDIPEGYSVSREKKERFSLILESASTNQTSMYLCASSPSGQGADTQYFGPGTRLTVL.

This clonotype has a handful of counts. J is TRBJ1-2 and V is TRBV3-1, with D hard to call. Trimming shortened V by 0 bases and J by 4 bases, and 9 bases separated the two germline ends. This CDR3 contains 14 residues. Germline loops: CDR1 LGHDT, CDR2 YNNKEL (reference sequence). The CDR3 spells CASSQDFNGYGYTF. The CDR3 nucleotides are TGTGCCAGCAGCCAAGATTTTAACGGCTATGGCTACACCTTC.

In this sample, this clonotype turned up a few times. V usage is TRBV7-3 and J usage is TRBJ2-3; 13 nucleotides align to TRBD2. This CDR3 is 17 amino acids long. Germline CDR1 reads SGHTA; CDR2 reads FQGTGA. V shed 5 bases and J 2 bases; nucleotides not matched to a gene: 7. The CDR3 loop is CASSHGTSGAPTDTQYF. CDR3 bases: TGTGCCAGCAGCCACGGGACTAGCGGGGCCCCCACAGATACGCAGTATTTT.

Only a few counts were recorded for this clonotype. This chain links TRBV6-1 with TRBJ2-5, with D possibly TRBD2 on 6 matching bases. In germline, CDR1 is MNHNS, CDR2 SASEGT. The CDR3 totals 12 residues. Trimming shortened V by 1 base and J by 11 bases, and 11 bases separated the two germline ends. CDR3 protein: CASSEVVREQYF. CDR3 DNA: TGTGCCAGCAGTGAAGTAGTTCGGGAGCAGTACTTC.

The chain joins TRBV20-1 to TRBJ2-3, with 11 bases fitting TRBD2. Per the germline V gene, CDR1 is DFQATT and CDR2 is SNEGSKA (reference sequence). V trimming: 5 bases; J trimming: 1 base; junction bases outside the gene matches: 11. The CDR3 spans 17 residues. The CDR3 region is CSALGTSGVRGTDTQYF. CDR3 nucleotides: TGCAGTGCTCTCGGGACTAGCGGCGTTAGGGGCACAGATACGCAGTATTTT.

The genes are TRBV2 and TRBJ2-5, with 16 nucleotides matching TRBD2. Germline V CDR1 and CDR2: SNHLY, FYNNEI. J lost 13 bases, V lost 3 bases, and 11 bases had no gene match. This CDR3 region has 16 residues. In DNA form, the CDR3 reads TGTGCCAGCAGTGACCTGCCGGGACTAGCGGGAGGGGATTGGTACTTC. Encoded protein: CASSDLPGLAGGDWYF.

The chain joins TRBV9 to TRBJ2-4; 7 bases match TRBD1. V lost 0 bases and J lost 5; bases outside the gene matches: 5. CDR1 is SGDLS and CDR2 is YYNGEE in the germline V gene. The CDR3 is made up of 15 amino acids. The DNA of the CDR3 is TGTGCCAGCAGCGTAGAGGAAGGGGGCGAAAACATTCAGTACTTC. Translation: CASSVEEGGENIQYF. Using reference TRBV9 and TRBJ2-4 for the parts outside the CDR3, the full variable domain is DSGVTQTPKHLITATGQRVTLRCSPRSGDLSVYWYQQSLDQGLQFLIQYYNGEERAKGNILERFSAQQFPDLHSELNLSSLELGDSALYFCASSVEEGGENIQYFGAGTRLSVL.

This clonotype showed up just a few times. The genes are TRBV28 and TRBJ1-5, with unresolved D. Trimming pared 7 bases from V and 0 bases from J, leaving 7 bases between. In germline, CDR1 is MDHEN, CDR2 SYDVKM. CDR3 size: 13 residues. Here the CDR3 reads CASTLYSNQPQHF. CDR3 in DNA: TGTGCCAGCACCCTTTATAGCAATCAGCCCCAGCATTTT.

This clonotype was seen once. CDR3 sequence reads: CSAGRDGTYEQYF. CDR3 DNA sequence: TGCAGTGCTGGAAGGGACGGGACCTACGAGCAGTACTTC. The genes are TRBV20-1 and TRBJ2-5; perhaps D is TRBD1 or TRBD2 (5 bases each). Gene TRBJ2-7 matches the end of the DNA better, so the J call may be wrong. The CDR3 contains 13 residues. Germline V gives CDR1 DFQATT, CDR2 SNEGSKA (reference sequence).

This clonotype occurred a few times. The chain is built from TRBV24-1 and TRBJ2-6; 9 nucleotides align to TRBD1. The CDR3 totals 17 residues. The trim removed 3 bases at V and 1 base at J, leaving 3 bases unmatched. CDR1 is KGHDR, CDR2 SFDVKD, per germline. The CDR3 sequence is CATSDTGGLSGANVLTF. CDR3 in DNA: TGTGCCACCAGTGATACAGGGGGCCTTTCTGGGGCCAACGTCCTGACTTTC.